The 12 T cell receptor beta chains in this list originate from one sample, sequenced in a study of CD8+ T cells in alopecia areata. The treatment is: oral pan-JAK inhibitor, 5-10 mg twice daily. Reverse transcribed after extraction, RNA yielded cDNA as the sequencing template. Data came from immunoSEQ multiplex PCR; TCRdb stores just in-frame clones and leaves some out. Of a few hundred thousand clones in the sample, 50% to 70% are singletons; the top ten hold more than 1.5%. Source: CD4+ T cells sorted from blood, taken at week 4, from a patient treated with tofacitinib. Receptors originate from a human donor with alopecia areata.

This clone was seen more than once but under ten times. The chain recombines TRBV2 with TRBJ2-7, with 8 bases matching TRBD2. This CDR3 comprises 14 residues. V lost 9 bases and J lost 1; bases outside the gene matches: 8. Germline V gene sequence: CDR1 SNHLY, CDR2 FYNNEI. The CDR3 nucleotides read TGTGCCAGTCCTGGAAGCGGGGGATCCTACGAGCAGTACTTC. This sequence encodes CASPGSGGSYEQYF.

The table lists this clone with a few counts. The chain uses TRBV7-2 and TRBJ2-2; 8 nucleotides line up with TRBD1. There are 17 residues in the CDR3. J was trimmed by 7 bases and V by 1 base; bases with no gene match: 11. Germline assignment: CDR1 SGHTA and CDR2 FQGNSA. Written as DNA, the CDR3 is TGTGCCAGCAGCTTAGGACGGGGCAGGGGGCATTACGGGGAGCTGTTTTTT. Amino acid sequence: CASSLGRGRGHYGELFF. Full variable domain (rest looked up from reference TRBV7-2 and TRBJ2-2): GAGVSQSPSNKVTEKGKDVELRCDPISGHTALYWYRQSLGQGLEFLIYFQGNSAPDKSGLPSDRFSAERTGGSVSTLTIQRTQQEDSAVYLCASSLGRGRGHYGELFFGEGSRLTVL.

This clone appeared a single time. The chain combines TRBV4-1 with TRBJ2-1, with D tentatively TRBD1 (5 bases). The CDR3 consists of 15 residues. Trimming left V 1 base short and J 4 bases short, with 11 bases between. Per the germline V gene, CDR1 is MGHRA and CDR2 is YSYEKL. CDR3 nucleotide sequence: TGCGCCAGCAGCCAAGTGGGTACAGGATACAATGAGCAGTTCTTC. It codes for CASSQVGTGYNEQFF.

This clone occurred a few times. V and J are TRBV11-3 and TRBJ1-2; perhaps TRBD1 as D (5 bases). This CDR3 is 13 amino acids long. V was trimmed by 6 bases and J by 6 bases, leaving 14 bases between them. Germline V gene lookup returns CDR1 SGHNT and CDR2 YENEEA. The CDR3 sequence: CASSSGPADGYTF. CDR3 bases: TGTGCCAGCAGTTCAGGGCCGGCGGATGGCTACACCTTC.

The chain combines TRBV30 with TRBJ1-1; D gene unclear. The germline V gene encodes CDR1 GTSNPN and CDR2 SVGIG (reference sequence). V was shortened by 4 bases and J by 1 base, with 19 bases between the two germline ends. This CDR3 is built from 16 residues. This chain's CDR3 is CAWNSARAWENTEAFF. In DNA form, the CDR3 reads TGTGCCTGGAACTCCGCGAGGGCCTGGGAGAACACTGAAGCTTTCTTT.

This CDR3 is CAWSPGEVNEQFF. The CDR3 DNA reads as TGTGCCTGGTCCCCGGGGGAGGTGAATGAGCAGTTCTTC. This chain links TRBV30 with TRBJ2-1; a weak D match, TRBD2 (6 bases). This CDR3 is built from 13 residues. The ends were cut back, 5 bases at V and 7 bases at J, with 15 bases in the middle. The germline gives CDR1 GTSNPN, CDR2 SVGIG (reference sequence).

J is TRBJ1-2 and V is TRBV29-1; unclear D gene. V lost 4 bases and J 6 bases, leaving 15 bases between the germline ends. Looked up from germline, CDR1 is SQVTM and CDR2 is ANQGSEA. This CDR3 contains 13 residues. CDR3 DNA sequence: TGCAGCGTTGTCGCTGGGGTCGGGAATGGCTACACCTTC. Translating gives CSVVAGVGNGYTF.

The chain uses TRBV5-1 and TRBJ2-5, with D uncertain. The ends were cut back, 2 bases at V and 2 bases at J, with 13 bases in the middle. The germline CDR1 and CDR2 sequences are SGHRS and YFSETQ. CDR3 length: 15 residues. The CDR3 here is CASSFTPGVQETQYF. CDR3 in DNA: TGCGCCAGCAGCTTCACGCCTGGGGTGCAAGAGACCCAGTACTTC. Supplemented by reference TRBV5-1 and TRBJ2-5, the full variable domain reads KAGVTQTPRYLIKTRGQQVTLSCSPISGHRSVSWYQQTPGQGLQFLFEYFSETQRNKGNFPGRFSGRQFSNSRSEMNVSTLELGDSALYLCASSFTPGVQETQYFGPGTRLLVL.

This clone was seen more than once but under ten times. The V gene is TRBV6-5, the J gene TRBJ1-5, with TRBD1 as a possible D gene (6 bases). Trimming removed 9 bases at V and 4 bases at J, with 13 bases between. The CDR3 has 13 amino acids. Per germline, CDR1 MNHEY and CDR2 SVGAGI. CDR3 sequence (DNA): TGTGCCAGTTGCCCCACAGGGAATCAGCCCCAGCATTTT. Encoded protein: CASCPTGNQPQHF.

The CDR3 DNA sequence: TGTGCCAGCAGCGACAGAAGGGATACGCAGTATTTT. It translates to CASSDRRDTQYF. The V gene is TRBV27, the J gene TRBJ2-3, with D maybe TRBD1 (5 bases). The length of the CDR3 is 12 residues. V was clipped by 6 bases and J by 6 bases, with 10 bases between them. From germline, CDR1 is MNHEY and CDR2 SMNVEV (reference sequence).

The CDR3 sequence is CASSAGTVNYGYTF. The CDR3 DNA follows: TGTGCCAGCAGCGCTGGGACGGTGAACTATGGCTACACCTTC. J is TRBJ1-2 and V is TRBV7-9; a weak D match, TRBD1 (5 bases). V lost 5 bases, J lost 2 bases, and 12 bases lay in between. Germline CDR1 SEHNR, CDR2 FQNEAQ (reference sequence). This CDR3 region has 14 residues.

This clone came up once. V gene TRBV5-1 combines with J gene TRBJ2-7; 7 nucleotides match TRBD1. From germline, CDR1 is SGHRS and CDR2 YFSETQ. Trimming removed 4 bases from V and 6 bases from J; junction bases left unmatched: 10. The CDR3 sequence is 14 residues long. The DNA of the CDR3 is TGCGCCAGCAGCCCACAACAGGGGATCGGCGAGCAGTACTTC. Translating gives CASSPQQGIGEQYF.